A selection of T cell receptor beta chains follows, all from one sample in a study of molecular identifiers for immune sequencing clone quantification. TCRdb independently ran MiXCR on the PCR reads; one entry per CDR3 protein. Counted here are 250,000 to 350,000 distinct CDR3 sequences, 20% to 25% occurring once; the ten biggest clones make up 0.7% to 0.9%. The specimen was naive CD8+ T cells from blood, with Jurkat cell RNA spiked in. The receptors derive from a human donor in good health. Some libraries in this study had Jurkat cell RNA spiked in. CDR3s include the opening cysteine and the closing phenylalanine or tryptophan. D genes are given only for firm matches. Size values are once, few and many counts, or a class for expanded clones, and some rows have none.

>TRBD2|TRBV12-3/TRBV12-4|many|TRBJ2-3
TGTGCCAGCAGTCCCACCGGGACTAGCGACACAGATACGCAGTATTTT
CASSPTGTSDTDTQYF
>.|TRBV20-1|.|TRBJ2-5
TGCAGTGCTAGAGATCGGGACATAAGCCTTGTACGGTACCAAGAGACCCAGTACTTC
CSARDRDISLVRYQETQYF
>.|TRBV4-3|.|TRBJ2-7
TGCGCCAGCAGCCAAGATCTAGGTACGGGCTACGAGCAGTACTTC
CASSQDLGTGYEQYF
>.|TRBV7-9|.|TRBJ2-5
TGTGCCGGCAGCGGTGCGGCTCAAGAGACCCAGTACTTC
CAGSGAAQETQYF
>.|TRBV27|.|TRBJ2-7
TGTGCCAGCCATCCCACGGTCAGCTCCTACGAGCGGTACTTC
CASHPTVSSYERYF
>TRBD1|TRBV7-9|many|TRBJ2-5
TGTGCCAGCAGCTTTTTGACAGGGTCGCAAGAGACCCAGTACTTC
CASSFLTGSQETQYF
>.|TRBV14|few|TRBJ1-6
TGTGCCAGCAGCCAAGGGAACAAACCCTATAATTCACCCCTCCACTTT
CASSQGNKPYNSPLHF
>TRBD2|TRBV2|.|TRBJ2-5
TGTGCCAGCCCCGGGACTAGCGGGATCCAAGAGACCCAGTACTTC
CASPGTSGIQETQYF
>TRBD1|TRBV7-9|many|TRBJ1-2
TGTGCCAGCAGCGAATTAACAGGGGCCGTAAACTATGGCTACACCTTC
CASSELTGAVNYGYTF
>TRBD1|TRBV30|many|TRBJ1-5
TGTGCCTGGAGTTTGGGACAGGGTAATCAGCCCCAGCATTTT
CAWSLGQGNQPQHF
>.|TRBV2|many|TRBJ1-2
TGTGCCAGCAGTGAAGGACAGGCAGTAAACTATGGCTACACCTTC
CASSEGQAVNYGYTF
>.|TRBV7-3|many|TRBJ2-5
TGTGCCAGCAGCATTTCGGGCCCTGGAGAGACCCAGTACTTC
CASSISGPGETQYF
>.|TRBV19|many|TRBJ2-3
TGTGCCACAGGGGCCACAGATACGCAGTATTTT
CATGATDTQYF
>TRBD1|TRBV6-6|many|TRBJ1-5
TGTGCCAGCACGCAGGGGGCGCCGAATCAGCCCCAGCATTTT
CASTQGAPNQPQHF
>.|TRBV6-5|many|TRBJ1-6
TGTGCCAGCAGTAGTTACACGGAGGGGGGAGCACCCCTCCACTTT
CASSSYTEGGAPLHF
>.|TRBV28|many|TRBJ2-3
TGTGCCAGCAGTTCCACCTCGCTTAGTACCACAGATACGCAGTATTTT
CASSSTSLSTTDTQYF
>TRBD2|TRBV12-3/TRBV12-4|many|TRBJ2-5
TGTGCCAGCAGTCAAATCGCGGGGGGCCCACTCCAAGAGACCCAGTACTTC
CASSQIAGGPLQETQYF
>.|TRBV6-2/TRBV6-3|many|TRBJ2-5
TGTGCCAGCAGTCCTTGGACTTCCGACCAGACCCAGTACTTC
CASSPWTSDQTQYF
>.|TRBV3-1|few|TRBJ2-7
TGTGCCAGCAGCCAAGGATTTCAGACAGTCTCCTACGAGCAGTACTTC
CASSQGFQTVSYEQYF
>.|TRBV5-1|many|TRBJ2-1
TGCGCCAGCAGCTTGGCAAGTGGAGATGAGCAGTTCTTC
CASSLASGDEQFF
>.|TRBV7-9|.|TRBJ2-5
TGTGCCAGCAGCTTAGTGGCTCCCCAAGAGACCCAGTACTTC
CASSLVAPQETQYF
>.|TRBV6-5|many|TRBJ2-7
TGTGCCAGCAGTTACGGATGGGGGGCAAGCGAGCAGTACTTC
CASSYGWGASEQYF
>.|TRBV29-1|many|TRBJ2-1
TGCAGCGTTGACAGGGGCGGACTTTCTGGCAATGAGCAGTTCTTC
CSVDRGGLSGNEQFF
>TRBD2|TRBV19|many|TRBJ2-1
TGTGCCAGTAGTATAGGTGCCCTAGCGGACAATGAGCAGTTCTTC
CASSIGALADNEQFF
>TRBD2|TRBV7-9|.|TRBJ2-3
TGTGCCAGCAGCCCCCTCCCCGGGACTAGCGGTCTCGATACGCAGTATTTT
CASSPLPGTSGLDTQYF
>.|TRBV5-8|many|TRBJ1-2
TGTGCCAGCGGGACCACAGGTCCCTATGGCTACACCTTC
CASGTTGPYGYTF
>.|TRBV27|many|TRBJ1-3
TGTGCCAGCAGTTTATCAGGACACTGGATGAACACCATATATTTT
CASSLSGHWMNTIYF
>.|TRBV6-6|few|TRBJ2-2
TGTGCCAGCAGTTACTCCCCCGGAGCCCACATACAAACCGGGGAGCTGTTTTTT
CASSYSPGAHIQTGELFF
>TRBD1|TRBV29-1|many|TRBJ2-2
TGCAGCGCGACAGGGGTTTTCGGGGAGCTGTTTTTT
CSATGVFGELFF
>TRBD1|TRBV7-9|many|TRBJ2-3
TGTGCCAGCAGCTTAGTGGGGGACAGGGGGCCGGATACGCAGTATTTT
CASSLVGDRGPDTQYF
>.|TRBV7-9|many|TRBJ2-3
TGTGCCAGCAGCTTAGGGGCGGGGCCCGGTCTAGATACGCAGTATTTT
CASSLGAGPGLDTQYF
>TRBD1|TRBV27|.|TRBJ2-5
TGTGCCAGCAGTTTGGGGATTACAGGGGGCGAAGAGACCCAGTACTTC
CASSLGITGGEETQYF
>.|TRBV10-3|.|TRBJ1-1
TGTGCCATCAGTGGAGGACGGAGGGACATTGAAGCTTTCTTT
CAISGGRRDIEAFF
>.|TRBV6-5|.|TRBJ2-6
TGTGCCAGCAGTTACACCCACTTTGGGGCCAACGTCCTGACTTTC
CASSYTHFGANVLTF
>TRBD2|TRBV20-1|once|TRBJ2-7
TGCAGTGCTAGAGATGCCCTAGCGGGAGTGAATCCCTACGGGCAGTACTTC
CSARDALAGVNPYGQYF
>.|TRBV4-1|many|TRBJ2-1
TGCGCCAGCAGCCAAGACAGGGTTAGCGACAATGAGCAGTTCTTC
CASSQDRVSDNEQFF
>TRBD2|TRBV6-2/TRBV6-3|.|TRBJ2-3
TGTGCCAGCAGTTACGCGGCCTCTAGCGGGGAGGCAATCAGCACAGATACGCAGTATTTT
CASSYAASSGEAISTDTQYF
>.|TRBV19|many|TRBJ1-1
TGTGCCAGTAGTATAGGTCCGGGGTACACTGAAGCTTTCTTT
CASSIGPGYTEAFF
>TRBD1|TRBV7-2|many|TRBJ2-3
TGTGCCAGCAGCTTCCTGATAGCAGCGGACAGGGATGTAGATACGCAGTATTTT
CASSFLIAADRDVDTQYF
>.|TRBV25-1|many|TRBJ2-7
TGTGCCAGCAGCCCTGAGGCGGCCAGCCACGAGCAGTACTTC
CASSPEAASHEQYF